This record covers a single T cell receptor (beta chain). Its antigen is as yet unknown. This entry comes from a study of response to subunit inactivated influenza vaccine. Findings and caveats of the study: It was the authors' suggestion that each seasonal influenza vaccination recruits few new T cells.

Trimming took off 8 bases at V and 1 base at J, with 17 bases between the two ends. This CDR3 is built from 15 residues. Germline V gene lookup returns CDR1 SEHNR and CDR2 FQNEAQ (reference sequence). MiXCR was run by TCRdb on the RT-PCR reads, yielding one entry per CDR3 protein. Of about 540,000 distinct CDR3 sequences detected, roughly a quarter appear once; the ten largest clones hold 2.8%. The sample was also reused in another study, on T cells expressing NK-cell markers. This second report adds: In generating TCR beta cDNA, 5'RACE template switching with UMIs was used. Sorted CD3+CD56-NKG2C+, CD3+CD56+NKG2C+ and CD3+CD56+NKG2C- T cells supplied the TCR beta repertoires. CD8+ T cells in more than five donors included dominant NKG2C+ clonotypes at about 1.0-8%. Once again these clonotypes came out on top in the CD3+CD56-NKG2C+ fraction of a few donors.

This chain links TRBV7-9 with TRBJ1-1; D is unclear. The sample consisted of CD4+ T cells sorted from PBMCs, taken 11 to 12 days after vaccination. This receptor was taken from a man aged 50-60 years who received an inactivated influenza vaccine. The CDR3 coding sequence is TGTGCCAGCTCGAAACTGGACCCAGGGAACACTGAAGCTTTCTTT. Translation gives CASSKLDPGNTEAFF.